These 30 T cell receptor beta chains originate from one sample sequenced in a study of T cells in Graves' hyperthyroidism and ophthalmopathy. There were TCR beta CDR3 regions amplified from RNA transcripts. When the TCR CDR3 underwent first-round RT-PCR, the HTBI primer set was used. TCRdb itself ran the multiplex PCR reads through MiXCR, one entry per CDR3 protein. The repertoire has roughly 250,000 distinct CDR3 sequences, less than 15% of them found once; the top ten carry about an eighth. Sequences were obtained from blood. The receptor source for this set is a woman in her 40s with Graves' hyperthyroidism that later progressed to Graves' ophthalmopathy.

This clonotype was recorded many times. The V gene is TRBV5-1, the J gene TRBJ2-1; weak D call: TRBD1 (6 bases). Germline lookup yields CDR1 SGHRS and CDR2 YFSETQ. The ends were cut back, 4 bases at V and 5 bases at J, with 16 bases in the middle. This CDR3 spans 15 amino acids. The CDR3 nucleotides are TGCGCCAGCAGCCGGGCAGGGGAGAAAGACAATGAGCAGTTCTTC. Protein sequence: CASSRAGEKDNEQFF. The full variable domain, its missing parts supplied by reference TRBV5-1 and TRBJ2-1, is KAGVTQTPRYLIKTRGQQVTLSCSPISGHRSVSWYQQTPGQGLQFLFEYFSETQRNKGNFPGRFSGRQFSNSRSEMNVSTLELGDSALYLCASSRAGEKDNEQFFGPGTRLTVL.

This clonotype turned up a few times. CDR3 DNA sequence: TGTGCCAGCAATCCCAGGAAATCCTATAATTCACCCCTCCACTTT. The encoded protein is CASNPRKSYNSPLHF. The chain links TRBV7-2 to TRBJ1-6; D gene ambiguous. V dropped 7 bases and J dropped 1 base, with 11 bases sitting between them. The germline V gene encodes CDR1 SGHTA and CDR2 FQGNSA. CDR3 size: 15 residues.

This clonotype showed up many times. The chain is built from TRBV2 and TRBJ1-5, with 10 nucleotides matching TRBD1. Germline CDR1 and CDR2: SNHLY and FYNNEI. V was clipped by 8 bases and J by 9 bases; unmatched bases: 7. The CDR3 sequence is 13 residues long. The CDR3 DNA is TGTGCCAGCGGGACAGGGGTTATTTGGCCCCAGCATTTT. Its translation is CASGTGVIWPQHF.

The CDR3 DNA is TGTGCCAGCAGCTTCCGACCGTTAGCTAACTATGGCTACACCTTC. As protein: CASSFRPLANYGYTF. The rearrangement joins TRBV5-8 to TRBJ1-2; D remains ambiguous. CDR1 and CDR2 (germline): SGHTS, YDEGEE. CDR3 length equals 15 residues. Trimming left V 2 bases short and J 0 bases short, with 11 bases between. The full variable domain, completed using reference TRBV5-8 and TRBJ1-2, is EAGVTQSPTHLIKTRGQQATLRCSPISGHTSVYWYQQALGLGLQFLLWYDEGEERNRGNFPPRFSGRQFPNYSSELNVNALELEDSALYLCASSFRPLANYGYTFGSGTRLTVV.

This clonotype was seen ten or more times. This chain links TRBV10-3 with TRBJ1-1, with TRBD1 as a possible D gene (6 bases). This CDR3 spans 12 amino acids. The germline V and J ends were trimmed by 4 bases and 5 bases, with 8 bases remaining between them. CDR1 ENHRY and CDR2 SYGVKD come from the germline V gene. Here the CDR3 DNA reads TGTGCCATCAGTGGAGGGGGTACTGAAGCTTTCTTT. It specifies CAISGGGTEAFF.

The table lists this clonotype with many counts. The V call is TRBV5-1, the J call TRBJ2-3; D not certain. The V end lost 6 bases, the J end lost 2 bases, and 13 bases lay between the germline ends. The CDR3 totals 14 residues. The germline CDR1 and CDR2 sequences are SGHRS and YFSETQ. The CDR3 nucleotides are TGCGCCAGCATGGGCCGGAGCCACACAGATACGCAGTATTTT. Protein: CASMGRSHTDTQYF.

Only a few counts were recorded for this clonotype. V and J are TRBV2 and TRBJ1-2; the match to TRBD1 covers 9 bases. This CDR3 has 16 residues. In germline, CDR1 is SNHLY, CDR2 FYNNEI. V shed 7 bases, J shed 0 bases, and the junction held 9 bases outside the gene matches. CDR3 nucleotides: TGTGCCAGCAATCTACAGGGGGCGACGTCTAACTATGGCTACACCTTC. This gives the protein CASNLQGATSNYGYTF.

This clonotype was detected many times. The chain joins TRBV10-3 to TRBJ2-7, with TRBD2 matching over 7 bases. Germline V CDR1 and CDR2: ENHRY, SYGVKD. This CDR3 has 16 residues. V was pared by 6 bases and J by 3 bases, with 14 bases of the junction left unmatched. CDR3 bases: TGTGCCATCAGCTCACGGCGGGAGTCTCTAGGCTACGAGCAGTACTTC. Encoded protein: CAISSRRESLGYEQYF.

This chain links TRBV11-2 with TRBJ2-7; weak D call: TRBD1 (5 bases). Germline V CDR1 and CDR2: SGHAT, FQNNGV. This CDR3 spans 15 amino acids. Deletions cut 7 bases from V and 3 bases from J, with 19 bases between. DNA of the CDR3: TGTGCCAGCACCTTGGGGCCAGGGAAGGGCTACGAGCAGTACTTC. It codes for CASTLGPGKGYEQYF.

This clonotype was seen ten or more times. The rearrangement uses TRBV12-3 or TRBV12-4 and TRBJ2-1, with D perhaps assigned TRBD1 or TRBD2 (5 bases each). V was clipped by 6 bases and J by 5 bases, with 20 bases between them. The CDR3 is 16 amino acids. The chain's CDR3 is CASSWAGTGRNNEQFF. The CDR3 nucleotides read TGTGCCAGCAGCTGGGCCGGGACCGGCAGGAACAATGAGCAGTTCTTC.

V usage is TRBV15 and J usage is TRBJ2-7; the match to TRBD2 covers 9 bases. V lost 1 base, J lost 1 base, and 5 bases stayed unmatched. From germline, CDR1 is LNHNV and CDR2 YYDKDF (reference sequence). The CDR3 is made up of 16 amino acids. The CDR3: CATSRGAGLASYEQYF. As DNA, the CDR3 is TGTGCCACCAGCAGAGGAGCGGGACTAGCTTCCTACGAGCAGTACTTC.

At least ten counts were recorded for this clonotype. The chain links TRBV15 to TRBJ2-5; 8 bases fit TRBD1. Germline trimming cut 3 bases from V and 5 bases from J; bases unmatched to any gene: 8. The CDR3 sequence is 15 residues long. CDR1 is LNHNV, CDR2 YYDKDF, per germline (reference sequence). The CDR3 here is CATSSYQGAGETQYF. CDR3 nucleotides: TGTGCCACCAGCAGTTACCAGGGGGCGGGGGAGACCCAGTACTTC.

The V and J genes are TRBV2 and TRBJ1-5, with a weak D call TRBD1 (5 bases). In germline, CDR1 is SNHLY, CDR2 FYNNEI. Trimming left V 4 bases short and J 4 bases short, with 17 bases between. There are 16 residues in the CDR3. The CDR3 nucleotides read TGTGCCAGCAGTGGAGGAGGGGCCGTGAGGAATCAGCCCCAGCATTTT. It specifies CASSGGGAVRNQPQHF.

This clonotype was recorded at least ten times. The rearrangement uses TRBV4-1 and TRBJ2-7; D is possibly TRBD1 (6 bases). The CDR3 runs 15 residues. CDR1 MGHRA and CDR2 YSYEKL come from the germline V gene. With 1 base removed from V and 2 bases from J, the gap between germline ends came to 12 bases. The CDR3 bases are TGCGCCAGCAGCCAAGGGGTTAGGGGGACCTACGAGCAGTACTTC. Its translation is CASSQGVRGTYEQYF.

The table lists this clonotype with many counts. The chain links TRBV27 to TRBJ2-3; D is possibly TRBD1 or TRBD2 (5 bases each). This CDR3 is 16 amino acids long. Germline assignment: CDR1 MNHEY and CDR2 SMNVEV (reference sequence). V lost 0 bases, J lost 5 bases, and 15 bases lay in between. CDR3 DNA: TGTGCCAGCAGTTTATCGGACCCTGGGGGTGGAGATACGCAGTATTTT. It specifies CASSLSDPGGGDTQYF.

The CDR3 coding sequence is TGCAGCGTGGTTAGGACTAGTTTCGAGTATTTT. Translating it yields CSVVRTSFEYF. The J gene is TRBJ2-3, the V gene TRBV29-1, with TRBD2 matching 7 bases. The CDR3 runs to 11 residues. With V trimmed by 6 bases and J by 13 bases, 10 bases remained unmatched. Germline CDR1 and CDR2: SQVTM and ANQGSEA.

This clonotype was seen more than once but under ten times. The J gene is TRBJ2-7, the V gene TRBV20-1, with D uncertain. Trimming took 1 base from V and 7 from J, leaving 11 bases between them. Germline V gene data show CDR1 as DFQATT and CDR2 as SNEGSKA (reference sequence). CDR3 length: 12 residues. As DNA, the CDR3 is TGCAGTGCTAGAGTCGGCCCTTTGGAGCAGTACTTC. It yields the protein CSARVGPLEQYF.

This clonotype was detected many times. V and J are TRBV18 and TRBJ1-4, with 9 bases matching TRBD1. The CDR3 contains 14 residues. Germline values: CDR1 KGHSH, CDR2 LQKENI. Trimming at V came to 8 bases and at J to 8 bases, leaving 9 bases not matched to a gene. The CDR3 region has the DNA TGTGCCAGCCGCGGGACAGGGATAGAGGAAAAACTGTTTTTT. This gives the protein CASRGTGIEEKLFF. Using reference TRBV18 and TRBJ1-4 for the parts outside the CDR3, the full variable domain is NAGVMQNPRHLVRRRGQEARLRCSPMKGHSHVYWYRQLPEEGLKFMVYLQKENIIDESGMPKERFSAEFPKEGPSILRIQQVVRGDSAAYFCASRGTGIEEKLFFGSGTQLSVL.

V usage is TRBV6-5 and J usage is TRBJ2-7; 9 nucleotides line up with TRBD1. The germline gives CDR1 MNHEY, CDR2 SVGAGI. Losses at the gene ends were 2 bases for V and 5 bases for J; bases not matched to a gene: 10. There are 16 residues in the CDR3. For the CDR3, the DNA is TGTGCCAGCAGTTACCCACTGACAGGGGGAATTAACGAGCAGTACTTC. Protein product: CASSYPLTGGINEQYF.

This clonotype was seen ten or more times. The CDR3 DNA follows: TGTGCCTTAAACCGACAATCTGGAAACACCATATATTTT. It translates to CALNRQSGNTIYF. J is TRBJ1-3 and V is TRBV30; D uncertain. V was cut by 7 bases and J by 1 base, with 11 bases left in between. Germline V gene lookup returns CDR1 GTSNPN and CDR2 SVGIG (reference sequence). The CDR3 totals 13 residues.

V usage is TRBV3-1 and J usage is TRBJ1-4; the D is unclear. V lost 4 bases and J 7 bases, leaving 13 bases between the germline ends. This CDR3 region has 14 residues. Germline CDR1 and CDR2: LGHDT and YNNKEL (reference sequence). CDR3 region: CASSPVWAGEKLFF. The CDR3 region has the DNA TGTGCCAGCAGCCCGGTCTGGGCCGGTGAAAAACTGTTTTTT.

This clonotype occurred many times. V gene TRBV12-3 or TRBV12-4 combines with J gene TRBJ2-1, with 11 bases fitting TRBD2. V trimming: 5 bases; J trimming: 7 bases; junction bases outside the gene matches: 4. The CDR3 is 14 amino acids. The CDR3 sequence: CASSSSSGRNEQFF. The DNA of the CDR3 is TGTGCCAGCAGTAGTTCTAGCGGGAGGAATGAGCAGTTCTTC.

V and J are TRBV5-1 and TRBJ1-3; possible D gene TRBD1, 5 bases. The CDR3 totals 15 residues. From germline, CDR1 is SGHRS and CDR2 YFSETQ. V dropped 1 base and J dropped 2 bases, with 10 bases sitting between them. CDR3 sequence reads: CASSLTGVPGNTIYF. Here the CDR3 DNA reads TGCGCCAGCAGCTTGACGGGGGTCCCTGGAAACACCATATATTTT.

This clonotype has at least ten counts. The genes are TRBV18 and TRBJ1-2; the D gene is possibly TRBD1 (5 bases). The germline V gene has CDR1 KGHSH and CDR2 LQKENI. The CDR3 covers 16 residues. V was shortened by 5 bases and J by 2 bases, with 18 bases between the two germline ends. The CDR3 loop is CASSRGLTVKNYGYTF. Written as DNA, the CDR3 is TGTGCCAGCTCAAGGGGACTGACGGTCAAGAACTATGGCTACACCTTC.

This clonotype has ten or more counts. The V and J genes are TRBV7-9 and TRBJ2-2, with 7 bases that match TRBD1. There are 18 residues in the CDR3. V shed 5 bases, J shed 3 bases, and the junction held 15 bases outside the gene matches. Germline lookup yields CDR1 SEHNR and CDR2 FQNEAQ (reference sequence). CDR3 sequence reads: CASSPRDRDGSDTGELFF. The CDR3 DNA is TGTGCCAGCAGCCCCCGCGACAGGGATGGATCTGACACCGGGGAGCTGTTTTTT. Supplemented by reference TRBV7-9 and TRBJ2-2, the full variable domain reads DTGVSQNPRHKITKRGQNVTFRCDPISEHNRLYWYRQTLGQGPEFLTYFQNEAQLEKSRLLSDRFSAERPKGSFSTLEIQRTEQGDSAMYLCASSPRDRDGSDTGELFFGEGSRLTVL.

In regard to this clonotype: A much larger clone differs from this one at a single base, so this may be a read error. This chain uses TRBV9 with TRBJ2-5; D is perhaps TRBD2 (5 bases). The CDR3 extends over 14 amino acids. In germline, CDR1 is SGDLS, CDR2 YYNGEE. CDR3 coding DNA: TGTGCCTGCAGCGTAACCCTAGCCCAAGAGACCCAGTACTTC. Amino acid sequence: CACSVTLAQETQYF.

The chain couples TRBV6-1 to TRBJ1-3; D gene ambiguous. V lost 6 bases and J 4 bases, leaving 10 bases between the germline ends. The CDR3 sequence is 13 residues long. Per germline, CDR1 MNHNS and CDR2 SASEGT. CDR3 DNA: TGTGCCAGCAGGGGCCTGGCGGGAAACACCATATATTTT. It specifies CASRGLAGNTIYF.

This clonotype was counted many times. The rearrangement uses TRBV20-1 and TRBJ2-7; the D is unclear. The length of the CDR3 is 13 residues. Germline V lookup: CDR1 DFQATT, CDR2 SNEGSKA (reference sequence). Trimming pared 5 bases from V and 0 bases from J, leaving 11 bases between. The CDR3 sequence is CSAATYYSYEQYF. The CDR3 DNA sequence: TGCAGTGCTGCAACTTACTACTCCTACGAGCAGTACTTC.

This clonotype has at least ten counts. V usage is TRBV28 and J usage is TRBJ2-2; D is uncertain. Looked up from germline, CDR1 is MDHEN and CDR2 is SYDVKM. V was clipped by 3 bases and J by 8 bases, with 22 bases between them. CDR3 length: 17 residues. The CDR3 here is CASSFLLETEDTGELFF. In nucleotides, the CDR3 is TGTGCCAGCAGTTTTCTCCTGGAAACAGAGGATACTGGGGAGCTGTTTTTT.

This clonotype was detected many times. DNA of the CDR3: TGTGCCAGCAGCTTCGGTCGAATGGGGAACATTCAGTACTTC. Translating gives CASSFGRMGNIQYF. This chain uses TRBV7-2 with TRBJ2-4; D is ambiguous. CDR3 size: 14 residues. Trimming took off 3 bases at V and 7 bases at J, with 13 bases between the two ends. Germline CDR1 is SGHTA and CDR2 is FQGNSA.